The 23 T cell receptor beta chains listed next were all sequenced from one sample in a study of OX40 agonist ivuxolimab in advanced cancers. Method: immunoSEQ multiplex PCR; TCRdb's copy keeps in-frame clones and lacks some. The table lists around 77,000 clones, approximately 89% of them singletons. The source was CD4+ or CD8+ T cells sorted from blood, collected in a trial of the OX40 agonist ivuxolimab. The receptors come from an adult with an advanced solid tumor such as melanoma, head and neck, liver or kidney cancer.

V and J are TRBV9 and TRBJ2-3, with TRBD2 matching 8 bases. J lost 1 base, V lost 2 bases, and 3 bases had no gene match. CDR3 length: 15 residues. CDR1 and CDR2 (germline): SGDLS, YYNGEE. The CDR3 sequence: CASSVSGGGTDTQYF. The CDR3 bases are TGTGCCAGCAGCGTCAGCGGGGGTGGCACAGATACGCAGTATTTT.

This clone was seen just once. The chain has TRBV5-1 and TRBJ2-3; D is uncertain. Trimming cost V 4 bases and J 6 bases, with 21 bases left between them. CDR3 length equals 16 residues. CDR1 is SGHRS and CDR2 is YFSETQ in the germline V gene. The CDR3 sequence: CASSQITGWMGDTQYF. The CDR3 DNA reads as TGCGCCAGCAGCCAGATTACCGGGTGGATGGGGGATACGCAGTATTTT.

Comment on this clone: The junction differs from germline at one of its ends, possibly a read error. J is TRBJ1-4 and V is TRBV10-3, with a possible D match to TRBD1 (5 bases). Germline V gives CDR1 ENHRY, CDR2 SYGVKD. The CDR3 is made up of 15 amino acids. CDR3: CAISDQGTANENLFF. CDR3 in DNA: TGTGCCATCAGTGACCAGGGTACCGCTAATGAAAACCTGTTTTTT.

This chain connects TRBV7-6 to TRBJ1-5, with D perhaps TRBD1 (6 bases). Germline assignment: CDR1 SGHVS and CDR2 FNYEAQ. CDR3 length: 16 amino acids. V lost 5 bases, J lost 1 base, and 15 bases lay in between. This CDR3 reads CASSPFSGDSNQPQHF. Here the CDR3 DNA reads TGTGCCAGCAGCCCATTTTCAGGGGACAGCAATCAGCCCCAGCATTTT. Based on the CDR3 plus reference TRBV7-6 and TRBJ1-5, the full variable domain is GAGVSQSPRYKVTKRGQDVALRCDPISGHVSLYWYRQALGQGPEFLTYFNYEAQQDKSGLPNDRFSAERPEGSISTLTIQRTEQRDSAMYRCASSPFSGDSNQPQHFGDGTRLSIL.

This clone was recorded only once. J is TRBJ2-5 and V is TRBV27; D might be TRBD1 (5 bases). The CDR3 is 15 residues long. With 6 bases removed from V and 4 bases from J, the gap between germline ends came to 18 bases. From germline, CDR1 is MNHEY and CDR2 SMNVEV (reference sequence). CDR3 residues: CASSSPRTRSETQYF. The CDR3 DNA reads TGTGCCAGCAGCTCCCCCCGGACACGCTCAGAGACCCAGTACTTC.

The rearrangement links TRBV2 to TRBJ2-2; no definite D call. This CDR3 is built from 15 residues. Per the germline V gene, CDR1 is SNHLY and CDR2 is FYNNEI. V lost 8 bases and J lost 0, with 13 bases in between. The CDR3 loop is CASLKSSPNTGELFF. The CDR3 bases are TGTGCCAGCTTAAAGTCTAGTCCGAACACCGGGGAGCTGTTTTTT.

The chain uses TRBV5-1 and TRBJ2-5, with D possibly TRBD1 on 6 matching bases. The CDR3 is 13 residues long. The ends were cut back, 4 bases at V and 4 bases at J, with 11 bases in the middle. Germline V lookup: CDR1 SGHRS, CDR2 YFSETQ. CDR3 in DNA: TGCGCCAGCAGCGTGGACAGTAGAGAGACCCAGTACTTC. It specifies CASSVDSRETQYF.

The sample holds a few counts of this clone. The chain uses TRBV7-9 and TRBJ1-2, with unresolved D. Trimming stripped 5 bases from V and 10 bases from J, with 11 bases between. Germline V CDR1 and CDR2: SEHNR, FQNEAQ (reference sequence). The CDR3 is 11 amino acids. The CDR3 sequence is CASSRDTSYTF. DNA of the CDR3: TGTGCCAGCAGCCGAGACACCTCCTACACCTTC.

V is TRBV11-3 and J is TRBJ1-3; possibly TRBD1 for D (5 bases). Germline V gene lookup returns CDR1 SGHNT and CDR2 YENEEA. Trimming took off 4 bases at V and 1 base at J, with 8 bases between the two ends. The CDR3 length is 14 residues. The CDR3 here is CASSWTLSGNTIYF. The CDR3 region has the DNA TGTGCCAGCAGCTGGACACTTTCTGGAAACACCATATATTTT.

This chain uses TRBV5-1 with TRBJ2-3, with D possibly matching TRBD2 (5 bases). V was shortened by 4 bases and J by 4 bases, with 13 bases between the two germline ends. The CDR3 loop spans 14 amino acids. CDR1 is SGHRS, CDR2 YFSETQ, per germline. The CDR3 region is CASSTREGADTQYF. DNA of the CDR3: TGCGCCAGCAGCACCCGAGAGGGCGCAGATACGCAGTATTTT.

The chain links TRBV2 to TRBJ2-2; D may be TRBD1 (6 bases). The CDR3 spans 15 residues. Per germline, CDR1 SNHLY and CDR2 FYNNEI. V was shortened by 4 bases and J by 4 bases, with 13 bases between the two germline ends. The CDR3 is CASSVTGRGTGELFF. DNA for the CDR3: TGTGCCAGCAGTGTCACAGGGCGAGGCACCGGGGAGCTGTTTTTT.

The genes are TRBV5-4 and TRBJ1-1; 8 bases are a match to TRBD1. This CDR3 has 15 amino acids. From germline, CDR1 is SGHNT and CDR2 YYREEE (reference sequence). The V and J ends lost 2 bases and 3 bases, in that order; junction bases with no gene match: 6. The CDR3 DNA reads as TGTGCCAGCAGCTTAAGGCAGGGGGCGGACACTGAAGCTTTCTTT. This translates into CASSLRQGADTEAFF.

This clone was observed a single time. The chain uses TRBV18 and TRBJ2-3; no clear D. Germline V gives CDR1 KGHSH, CDR2 LQKENI. Trimming took 3 bases from V and 1 from J, leaving 11 bases between them. This CDR3 has 15 residues. The CDR3 reads CASSPFSSGTDTQYF. In DNA, the CDR3 is TGTGCCAGCTCACCGTTTAGCTCCGGCACAGATACGCAGTATTTT.

The chain couples TRBV11-3 to TRBJ2-3; no reliable D call. This CDR3 contains 13 residues. Germline CDR1 is SGHNT and CDR2 is YENEEA. The V and J ends lost 3 bases and 1 base respectively, with 5 bases between them. This CDR3 reads CASSFARTDTQYF. The CDR3, as DNA: TGTGCCAGCAGCTTTGCACGCACAGATACGCAGTATTTT.

The chain couples TRBV6-1 to TRBJ1-1; D call uncertain. CDR1 and CDR2 (germline): MNHNS, SASEGT. The germline V and J ends were trimmed by 6 bases and 4 bases, with 12 bases remaining between them. The CDR3 totals 13 residues. The CDR3, as DNA: TGTGCCAGCAGGGGTGAGTGGGGCACTGAAGCTTTCTTT. It is translated as CASRGEWGTEAFF.

V gene TRBV29-1 combines with J gene TRBJ2-5; no reliable D call. This CDR3 is 13 amino acids long. Germline-derived CDR1 and CDR2 are SQVTM and ANQGSEA. Trimming took 2 bases from V and 4 from J, leaving 11 bases between them. The CDR3 nucleotides read TGCAGCGTTGAAACAGTACAGCGAGAGACCCAGTACTTC. As protein: CSVETVQRETQYF. The full variable domain, with the rest looked up from reference TRBV29-1 and TRBJ2-5, is SAVISQKPSRDICQRGTSLTIQCQVDSQVTMMFWYRQQPGQSLTLIATANQGSEATYESGFVIDKFPISRPNLTFSTLTVSNMSPEDSSIYLCSVETVQRETQYFGPGTRLLVL.

A word on this clone: One junction end disagrees with the germline gene, perhaps due to a read error. The chain uses TRBV19 and TRBJ1-2; D not certain. Germline V gives CDR1 LNHDA, CDR2 SQIVND (reference sequence). This CDR3 region has 15 residues. The CDR3 loop is CTSSMDVRTPYGYTF. DNA of the CDR3: TGTACCAGTAGTATGGATGTCCGGACGCCCTATGGCTACACCTTC.

A single count supports this clone. The junction departs from germline at one end; a sequencing error may be responsible. The J gene is TRBJ1-2, the V gene TRBV6-5, with D possibly being TRBD1 (5 bases). The germline V gene has CDR1 MNHEY and CDR2 SVGAGI. The CDR3 runs 14 residues. The CDR3 sequence: CASSYSVGVDGCTF. The CDR3 region has the DNA TGTGCCAGCAGTTACTCGGTAGGGGTAGATGGCTGCACCTTC.

A note on this clone: Other DNA sequences in this specimen translate into the identical CDR3. V gene TRBV5-1 combines with J gene TRBJ2-7; 8 bases match TRBD2. In germline, CDR1 is SGHRS, CDR2 YFSETQ. Trimming took 0 bases from V and 3 from J; bases not matched to a gene: 5. The CDR3 consists of 15 residues. The DNA for the CDR3 is TGCGCCAGCAGCTTGGACGGGAGGGCCCACTACGAGCAGTACTTC. Amino acid sequence: CASSLDGRAHYEQYF.

The chain recombines TRBV5-1 with TRBJ2-3; D possibly uses TRBD1 or TRBD2 (6 bases each). Trimming left V 4 bases short and J 5 bases short, with 17 bases between. The length of the CDR3 is 15 residues. The germline CDR1 and CDR2 sequences are SGHRS and YFSETQ. The CDR3 loop reads CASSLLEGGGDTQYF. CDR3 coding DNA: TGCGCCAGCAGCCTACTGGAGGGGGGAGGAGATACGCAGTATTTT. Combining the CDR3 with reference TRBV5-1 and TRBJ2-3 gives the whole variable domain KAGVTQTPRYLIKTRGQQVTLSCSPISGHRSVSWYQQTPGQGLQFLFEYFSETQRNKGNFPGRFSGRQFSNSRSEMNVSTLELGDSALYLCASSLLEGGGDTQYFGPGTRLTVL.

The chain links TRBV2 to TRBJ2-5; 9 nucleotides align to TRBD2. The CDR3 has 14 residues. Germline V gene sequence: CDR1 SNHLY, CDR2 FYNNEI. Germline trimming cut 6 bases from V and 1 base from J; bases unmatched to any gene: 3. This CDR3 reads CASRRGGIQETQYF. The CDR3 region has the DNA TGTGCCAGCAGGCGGGGGGGAATCCAAGAGACCCAGTACTTC.

The chain employs TRBV5-6 and TRBJ1-2, with a possible D match to TRBD1 (5 bases). Trimming removed 4 bases from V and 6 bases from J, with 16 bases in between. The CDR3 totals 14 residues. The germline V gene has CDR1 SGHDT and CDR2 YYEEEE. CDR3 protein: CASSPLGRGDGYTF. CDR3 bases: TGTGCCAGCAGCCCACTGGGGAGGGGAGATGGCTACACCTTC. Variable domain in full (rest from reference TRBV5-6 and TRBJ1-2): DAGVTQSPTHLIKTRGQQVTLRCSPKSGHDTVSWYQQALGQGPQFIFQYYEEEERQRGNFPDRFSGHQFPNYSSELNVNALLLGDSALYLCASSPLGRGDGYTFGSGTRLTVV.

J is TRBJ2-5 and V is TRBV19, with 7 nucleotides matching TRBD1. The CDR3 spans 15 residues. Germline trimming cut 4 bases from V and 3 bases from J; bases unmatched to any gene: 8. The germline gives CDR1 LNHDA, CDR2 SQIVND (reference sequence). The CDR3, as DNA: TGTGCCAGTAGTAGGTATTCCGGGACAGAAGAGACCCAGTACTTC. It encodes CASSRYSGTEETQYF.